This T cell receptor beta chain was sequenced in a study of blood T cell repertoires in COVID-19. Study as a whole: Sites across the United States, Italy and Spain contributed samples from acute and convalescent COVID-19. PBMCs, B-cell-depleted T cells, or T cells provided the cDNA or gDNA that made up the material.

The CDR3 is 16 amino acids. Per germline, CDR1 SGHTS and CDR2 YDEGEE. The V and J ends lost 0 bases and 1 base respectively, with 12 bases between them. Generated by immunoSEQ multiplex PCR, the TCRdb table keeps only in-frame clones and is missing some. This table holds 150,000 to 200,000 clones, 81% found once. This chain joins TRBV5-8 and TRBJ2-3; D unclear. The receptor comes from a man aged 55 to 70 with active or convalescent COVID-19. Material: peripheral blood. The chain's CDR3 is CASSLGGSGGTDTQYF. The CDR3 DNA follows: TGTGCCAGCAGCTTGGGTGGTAGTGGTGGCACAGATACGCAGTATTTT.